The 20 T cell receptor beta chains below come from one sample, sequenced in a study of T cell responses to AZD1222 COVID-19 vaccine. Clones were read by immunoSEQ multiplex PCR, and TCRdb kept only the in-frame ones, dropping some. The profile shows 85,000 to 90,000 clones, around nine tenths of them singletons. This material consisted of peripheral blood, taken on day 0 of MenACWY control vaccination. Receptors originate from an adult in good health.

This chain links TRBV6-2 or TRBV6-3 with TRBJ2-5; 7 bases fit TRBD2. Trimming cost V 7 bases and J 5 bases; bases outside gene matches: 10. This CDR3 spans 14 amino acids. Looked up from germline, CDR1 is MNHEY and CDR2 is SVGEGT. CDR3 nucleotide sequence: TGTGCCAGCACCCCTGGGGGGGGAACGGAGACCCAGTACTTC. This codes for CASTPGGGTETQYF.

The chain joins TRBV2 to TRBJ2-1, with D possibly called TRBD1 or TRBD2 (6 bases each). V gave up 6 bases and J gave up 5 bases, with 17 bases separating them. The CDR3 loop spans 15 amino acids. The germline CDR1 and CDR2 sequences are SNHLY and FYNNEI. The CDR3 here is CASRYGGGRNNEQFF. The CDR3 DNA reads TGTGCCAGCAGATATGGAGGGGGGAGAAACAATGAGCAGTTCTTC.

The chain combines TRBV3-1 (or the pseudogene TRBV3-2) with TRBJ1-1, with TRBD1 identical over 8 bases. The V gene's germline CDR1 is LGHDT and CDR2 YNNKEL (reference sequence). The V and J ends lost 0 bases and 0 bases, in that order; junction bases with no gene match: 9. The CDR3 covers 18 residues. CDR3 protein: CASSQEVQRTGMNTEAFF. The CDR3 nucleotides are TGTGCCAGCAGCCAAGAGGTCCAAAGGACAGGGATGAACACTGAAGCTTTCTTT.

The chain couples TRBV7-9 to TRBJ1-3; D unclear. V dropped 3 bases and J dropped 0 bases, with 9 bases sitting between them. The CDR3 has 15 residues. Germline assignment: CDR1 SEHNR and CDR2 FQNEAQ (reference sequence). The CDR3 spells CASSFMSLSGNTIYF. For the CDR3, the DNA is TGTGCCAGCAGCTTTATGTCCCTCTCTGGAAACACCATATATTTT. The variable domain in full, completed from reference TRBV7-9 and TRBJ1-3, reads DTGVSQNPRHKITKRGQNVTFRCDPISEHNRLYWYRQTLGQGPEFLTYFQNEAQLEKSRLLSDRFSAERPKGSFSTLEIQRTEQGDSAMYLCASSFMSLSGNTIYFGEGSWLTVV.

The genes are TRBV12-3 or TRBV12-4 and TRBJ1-1; D remains ambiguous. The CDR3 has 11 amino acids. Trimming cost V 3 bases and J 7 bases, with 6 bases left between them. The CDR3 DNA sequence: TGTGCCAGCAGTTTGTATCTTGAAGCTTTCTTT. Translated, it gives CASSLYLEAFF.

The chain links TRBV5-5 to TRBJ1-6; D gene uncertain. CDR3 size: 15 residues. CDR1 is SGHKS, CDR2 YYEKEE, per germline (reference sequence). V was pared by 0 bases and J by 4 bases, with 8 bases between. In DNA, the CDR3 is TGTGCCAGCAGCTTGGAAACAGCTTATAATTCACCCCTCCACTTT. Protein sequence: CASSLETAYNSPLHF.

The J gene is TRBJ1-1, the V gene TRBV25-1; D is possibly TRBD1 (5 bases). The CDR3 runs to 14 residues. Germline V gene lookup returns CDR1 MGHDK and CDR2 SYGVNS. V gave up 4 bases and J gave up 5 bases, with 14 bases separating them. The CDR3 DNA reads TGTGCCAGCAGTGCAGGGCCATATGAAACTGAAGCTTTCTTT. This codes for CASSAGPYETEAFF.

The J gene is TRBJ1-3, the V gene TRBV5-1; tentative D call: TRBD1 (5 bases). V lost 4 bases and J lost 3, with 8 bases in between. This CDR3 is 13 amino acids long. Germline loops: CDR1 SGHRS, CDR2 YFSETQ. The CDR3 DNA is TGCGCCAGCAGCAGGGGTGATGGAAACACCATATATTTT. It encodes CASSRGDGNTIYF.

J is TRBJ2-3 and V is TRBV7-9; D is possibly TRBD1 (6 bases). Germline V gene data show CDR1 as SEHNR and CDR2 as FQNEAQ (reference sequence). CDR3 length: 16 amino acids. Deletions cut 4 bases from V and 2 bases from J, with 16 bases between. The CDR3 DNA sequence: TGTGCCAGCAGCTACGGGACAACCTATGCCACAGATACGCAGTATTTT. As protein: CASSYGTTYATDTQYF.

To note about this clone: The final CDR3 position lacks the conserved phenylalanine or tryptophan, pointing to a likely read error. The DNA is omitted, as the CDR3 cannot be located on it reliably, and the CDR3 follows TCRdb's listing. The CDR3 loop is CATSRDRTGGLFSI. The chain uses TRBV15 and TRBJ1-2; TRBD1, as called in the table, went unchecked against the DNA. CDR1 and CDR2 from the germline V gene are LNHNV and YYDKDF (reference sequence). From its first to its last residue, the CDR3 has 14 amino acids.

The rearrangement joins TRBV19 to TRBJ1-2; maybe TRBD1 (5 bases). The ends were cut back, 10 bases at V and 1 base at J, with 13 bases in the middle. The germline gives CDR1 LNHDA, CDR2 SQIVND (reference sequence). The CDR3 has 13 amino acids. The CDR3 region has the DNA TGTGCCACCCTAAGGGACGGTAACTATGGCTACACCTTC. This sequence encodes CATLRDGNYGYTF.

Note on this clone: Other DNA sequences from this sample encode an identical CDR3 as well. The V call is TRBV6-5, the J call TRBJ1-4, with TRBD1 matching 7 bases. V dropped 3 bases and J dropped 7; count of bases not matched to a gene: 8. Germline V gives CDR1 MNHEY, CDR2 SVGAGI. This CDR3 has 15 amino acids. CDR3 DNA sequence: TGTGCCAGCAGTTATAGAGGCCAGGGGGGTGAAAAACTGTTTTTT. This encodes CASSYRGQGGEKLFF.

This chain uses TRBV11-3 with TRBJ2-1; no clear D. The CDR3 is made up of 16 amino acids. The V and J ends lost 4 bases and 0 bases respectively, with 13 bases between them. CDR1 is SGHNT and CDR2 is YENEEA in the germline V gene. CDR3 protein: CASSSRDGSSYNEQFF. Here the CDR3 DNA reads TGTGCCAGCAGCTCTAGAGACGGTAGCTCCTACAATGAGCAGTTCTTC. The full variable domain, rest sourced from reference TRBV11-3 and TRBJ2-1, is EAGVVQSPRYKIIEKKQPVAFWCNPISGHNTLYWYLQNLGQGPELLIRYENEEAVDDSQLPKDRFSAERLKGVDSTLKIQPAELGDSAVYLCASSSRDGSSYNEQFFGPGTRLTVL.

This sequence joins TRBV28 and TRBJ1-1; tentatively, D is TRBD1 (5 bases). V was trimmed by 2 bases and J by 3 bases, leaving 19 bases between them. This CDR3 spans 17 amino acids. Germline lookup yields CDR1 MDHEN and CDR2 SYDVKM. The CDR3 DNA follows: TGTGCCAGCAGTTTACTAGGGGCCAACTATCGGGACACTGAAGCTTTCTTT. This codes for CASSLLGANYRDTEAFF.

In this sample, this clone turned up a few times. The rearrangement joins TRBV6-2 or TRBV6-3 to TRBJ2-3; possible D gene TRBD2, 6 bases. The CDR3 spans 15 residues. V lost 3 bases, J lost 6 bases, and 16 bases lay in between. CDR1 MNHEY and CDR2 SVGEGT come from the germline V gene. CDR3 in DNA: TGTGCCAGCAGTTATTTGCGGGGTGGAGTCGATACGCAGTATTTT. It codes for CASSYLRGGVDTQYF.

The chain links TRBV6-4 to TRBJ1-2, with 8 bases lining up with TRBD1. There are 15 residues in the CDR3. The germline V gene encodes CDR1 MRHNA and CDR2 SNTAGT. With V trimmed by 2 bases and J by 7 bases, 9 bases remained unmatched. CDR3 in amino acids: CASSDERTGPAGYTF. Here the CDR3 DNA reads TGTGCCAGCAGTGACGAACGGACAGGGCCCGCTGGCTACACCTTC.

The rearrangement uses TRBV7-2 and TRBJ2-1; 15 nucleotides agree with TRBD2. CDR3 length: 16 amino acids. Trimming removed 5 bases from V and 7 bases from J; junction bases left unmatched: 6. Germline loops: CDR1 SGHTA, CDR2 FQGNSA. CDR3 nucleotide sequence: TGTGCCAGCAGCGTTGGACTAGCGGGGGGGCCGAATGAGCAGTTCTTC. It yields the protein CASSVGLAGGPNEQFF.

The chain recombines TRBV29-1 with TRBJ1-1; D gene ambiguous. This CDR3 spans 13 amino acids. CDR1 is SQVTM and CDR2 is ANQGSEA in the germline V gene. The ends were cut back, 4 bases at V and 0 bases at J, with 9 bases in the middle. This chain's CDR3 is CSVGGEMNTEAFF. The CDR3 bases are TGCAGCGTTGGGGGAGAGATGAACACTGAAGCTTTCTTT.

About this clone: Additional DNA sequences in this sample encode the identical CDR3. CDR3 residues: CASSIEGTEAFF. The CDR3 nucleotides read TGTGCCAGTAGTATTGAGGGCACTGAAGCTTTCTTT. This rearrangement joins TRBV19 to TRBJ1-1; D unresolved. The CDR3 runs to 12 residues. Per germline, CDR1 LNHDA and CDR2 SQIVND (reference sequence). Trimming pared 3 bases from V and 4 bases from J, leaving 6 bases between. The full variable domain, with the rest looked up from reference TRBV19 and TRBJ1-1, is DGGITQSPKYLFRKEGQNVTLSCEQNLNHDAMYWYRQDPGQGLRLIYYSQIVNDFQKGDIAEGYSVSREKKESFPLTVTSAQKNPTAFYLCASSIEGTEAFFGQGTRLTVV.

This clone has more than one count but fewer than ten. This chain connects TRBV7-9 to TRBJ2-7, with TRBD1 matching 8 bases. The trim removed 1 base at V and 5 bases at J, leaving 10 bases unmatched. The CDR3 sequence is 16 residues long. Germline values: CDR1 SEHNR, CDR2 FQNEAQ (reference sequence). CDR3 nucleotide sequence: TGTGCCAGCAGCTTAGTGGTAGGGGGACAGGCCCACGAGCAGTACTTC. Translation: CASSLVVGGQAHEQYF.